These T cell receptor beta chains were read from a single sample in a study of CD8 T cells in ankylosing spondylitis. TCRdb re-called the 5' RACE reads with MiXCR, one entry per CDR3 protein. In the table there are about 220,000 distinct CDR3 sequences, 20% to 30% of which are singletons. The sequenced sample consisted of blood, either unsorted or a sorted T cell fraction (not recorded which). The source is a male donor with ankylosing spondylitis or in good health (not recorded which). The CDR3 runs from the conserved cysteine through the conserved F or W. A D gene is named only where the DNA matches it firmly. Only some rows state a clone size, as once, few, many or a class for expanded clones.

j_gene: TRBJ2-1; d_gene: TRBD2; v_gene: TRBV20-1; abundance: .; CDR3nt: TGCAGTGCTAGAGGCCTAGCGGGAAACAATGAGCAGTTCTTC; CDR3aa: CSARGLAGNNEQFF
j_gene: TRBJ2-7; d_gene: TRBD2; v_gene: TRBV4-3; abundance: .; CDR3nt: TGCGCCAGCAGCCAAAGGACTAGCGGGCCCTACGAGCAGTACTTC; CDR3aa: CASSQRTSGPYEQYF
j_gene: TRBJ2-7; d_gene: .; v_gene: TRBV24-1; abundance: many; CDR3nt: TGTGCCACCAGCCGCCGATGGTACAGGGAGGTCCCTGGGGAGCAGTACTTC; CDR3aa: CATSRRWYREVPGEQYF
j_gene: TRBJ2-5; d_gene: TRBD2; v_gene: TRBV29-1; abundance: many; CDR3nt: TGCAGCGTTGATCCGGCGGGAGGAGAGACCCAGTACTTC; CDR3aa: CSVDPAGGETQYF
j_gene: TRBJ2-7; d_gene: TRBD2; v_gene: TRBV20-1; abundance: few; CDR3nt: TGCAGTGCTAGAGATGCGGCGGGAGGGCTCTACGAGCAGTACTTC; CDR3aa: CSARDAAGGLYEQYF
j_gene: TRBJ2-1; d_gene: TRBD1; v_gene: TRBV27; abundance: many; CDR3nt: TGTGCCAGCAGTTTTCCCTCAGGGGGCTTATTCAACAATGAGCAGTTCTTC; CDR3aa: CASSFPSGGLFNNEQFF
j_gene: TRBJ2-5; d_gene: TRBD1; v_gene: TRBV12-3/TRBV12-4; abundance: .; CDR3nt: TGTGCCAGCAGTTCCGGGACAGGGATCGAAGAGACCCAGTACTTC; CDR3aa: CASSSGTGIEETQYF
j_gene: TRBJ2-5; d_gene: TRBD1; v_gene: TRBV5-5; abundance: few; CDR3nt: TGTGCCAGCAGCCCACGAGGGACCGACAGGGCAGGAGAGACCCAGTACTTC; CDR3aa: CASSPRGTDRAGETQYF
j_gene: TRBJ2-7; d_gene: TRBD1; v_gene: TRBV20-1; abundance: few; CDR3nt: TGCAGTGCTAGACCTTGGACAGGGAGCTCCTACGAGCAGTACTTC; CDR3aa: CSARPWTGSSYEQYF
j_gene: TRBJ2-2; d_gene: .; v_gene: TRBV29-1; abundance: .; CDR3nt: TGCAGCGTGGCGACCAAGACGAACACCGGGGAGCTGTTTTTT; CDR3aa: CSVATKTNTGELFF
j_gene: TRBJ2-2; d_gene: .; v_gene: TRBV5-1; abundance: many; CDR3nt: TGCGCCAGCAGCTTTAGGGAGGTTGGCACCGGGGAGCTGTTTTTT; CDR3aa: CASSFREVGTGELFF
j_gene: TRBJ2-5; d_gene: .; v_gene: TRBV6-1; abundance: few; CDR3nt: TGTGCCAGCAGTCGGGGACACCAAGAGACCCAGTACTTC; CDR3aa: CASSRGHQETQYF
j_gene: TRBJ2-6; d_gene: .; v_gene: TRBV10-3; abundance: .; CDR3nt: TGTGCCATCAGTGAGTCGGGAGCAGGGGCCAACGTCCTGACTTTC; CDR3aa: CAISESGAGANVLTF
j_gene: TRBJ2-7; d_gene: .; v_gene: TRBV20-1; abundance: .; CDR3nt: TGCAGTGCTAGAGCCGACAGGGAGCAGTACTTC; CDR3aa: CSARADREQYF
j_gene: TRBJ2-1; d_gene: .; v_gene: TRBV4-2; abundance: .; CDR3nt: TGTGCCAGCAGCCAAGAGGAAGGGTCAGGCCACAATGAGCAGTTCTTC; CDR3aa: CASSQEEGSGHNEQFF
j_gene: TRBJ2-3; d_gene: TRBD2; v_gene: TRBV12-3/TRBV12-4; abundance: few; CDR3nt: TGTGCCAGCAGTTTATCGGGAGGAAGAGATACGCAGTATTTT; CDR3aa: CASSLSGGRDTQYF
j_gene: TRBJ1-2; d_gene: .; v_gene: TRBV18; abundance: many; CDR3nt: TGTGCCAGCTCACGTTTGACCGAGTCGGCTGGCTACACCTTC; CDR3aa: CASSRLTESAGYTF